The next 2 T cell receptor beta chains were all read from a single sample in a study of blood T cell repertoires in COVID-19. The protocol was immunoSEQ multiplex PCR, while the TCRdb copy is restricted to in-frame clones and leaves out a portion. The profile shows roughly 81,000 clones, 89% of them singletons. Specimen: peripheral blood. These receptors all stem from a man between 65 and 79 years old with active or convalescent COVID-19.

The rearrangement links TRBV18 to TRBJ2-5; no reliable D call. Germline CDR1 and CDR2: KGHSH and LQKENI. V dropped 3 bases and J dropped 0 bases, with 14 bases sitting between them. This CDR3 has 16 amino acids. CDR3 loop: CASSPQESEYQETQYF. CDR3 in DNA: TGTGCCAGCTCACCTCAAGAATCCGAGTACCAAGAGACCCAGTACTTC.

The rearrangement links TRBV7-2 to TRBJ1-4; D might be TRBD1 (6 bases). This CDR3 has 15 amino acids. The V gene's germline CDR1 is SGHTA and CDR2 FQGNSA. V dropped 10 bases and J dropped 8 bases, with 23 bases sitting between them. Here the CDR3 DNA reads TGTGCCACACGGCCGGGGGGCTCGCAAGGGGAAAAACTGTTTTTT. It codes for CATRPGGSQGEKLFF.